The next 13 T cell receptor beta chains were all read from a single sample in a study of T cells in Graves' hyperthyroidism and ophthalmopathy (dated by TCRdb to the late 2010s). The receptor library was made with multiplex PCR. These reads were obtained on an Illumina HiSeq 2000. TCR beta CDR3 regions were amplified from RNA transcripts. The first round of RT-PCR for the TCR CDR3 was performed with the HTBI primer set and the Qiagen OneStep RT-PCR kit. Clones were called with MiXCR by TCRdb after fastp trimmed the public reads at Q25, and only in-frame beta chains were retained. Rows with a matching CDR3 protein are joined into one entry that keeps the most common DNA and genes. Across this sample there are about 96,000 distinct CDR3 sequences, with over 50% seen only once. Jointly, the top ten make up 27% of the sample. Sequencing was done on a sample of blood. The receptors derive from a middle-aged woman with Graves' hyperthyroidism.

This chain uses TRBV7-3 with TRBJ2-5; 8 bases fit TRBD2. This CDR3 is built from 13 residues. With V trimmed by 7 bases and J by 0 bases, 1 base remained unmatched. Germline CDR1 SGHTA, CDR2 FQGTGA. CDR3 residues: CASTGGYQETQYF. The DNA for the CDR3 is TGTGCCAGCACGGGGGGGTACCAAGAGACCCAGTACTTC.

Worth noting for this clonotype: A much more abundant neighbour one base away suggests this may be a read error. The chain joins TRBV10-3 to TRBJ1-6; TRBD1 is a possible D gene (5 bases). The CDR3 runs 16 residues. Germline loops: CDR1 ENHRY, CDR2 SYGVKD. The CDR3: CAISESTGSRNSPLYF. The DNA of the CDR3 is TGTGCCATCAGTGAGTCAACAGGAAGTCGAAATTCACCCCTCTACTTT.

This clonotype was counted many times. The chain recombines TRBV12-3 or TRBV12-4 with TRBJ1-5, with no clear D. The ends were cut back, 3 bases at V and 0 bases at J, with 6 bases in the middle. This CDR3 region has 14 residues. CDR3 sequence reads: CASSLGFSNQPQHF. As DNA, the CDR3 is TGTGCCAGCAGTTTGGGATTTAGCAATCAGCCCCAGCATTTT.

As for this clonotype: The germline gene is not matched at one end of the junction; a read error may be the cause. V gene TRBV20-1 combines with J gene TRBJ1-5; the D gene is possibly TRBD1 (6 bases). CDR1 and CDR2 from the germline V gene are DFQATT and SNEGSKA (reference sequence). CDR3 size: 15 residues. The CDR3 region is CSARVTGGLRGPQDF. CDR3 coding DNA: TGCAGTGCTAGAGTTACCGGAGGACTCCGGGGGCCCCAGGATTTT.

The V call is TRBV10-3, the J call TRBJ1-2; no reliable D call. From germline, CDR1 is ENHRY and CDR2 SYGVKD. The CDR3 runs to 13 residues. With 0 bases removed from V and 0 bases from J, the gap between germline ends came to 2 bases. CDR3 coding DNA: TGTGCCATCAGTGAGTCCGCTAACTATGGCTACACCTTC. Protein product: CAISESANYGYTF.

This clonotype was picked up many times. V is TRBV12-3 or TRBV12-4 and J is TRBJ1-4; TRBD1 aligns across 11 bases. V was clipped by 3 bases and J by 0 bases; unmatched bases: 0. This CDR3 contains 16 residues. The CDR3 sequence: CASSLGQGATNEKLFF. CDR3 nucleotide sequence: TGTGCCAGCAGTTTGGGACAGGGGGCAACTAATGAAAAACTGTTTTTT.

In its sample, this clonotype was seen a few times. The gene calls are TRBV13 and TRBJ1-5; no firm D call. The germline gives CDR1 PRHDT, CDR2 FYEKMQ (reference sequence). The CDR3 sequence is 14 residues long. The germline V and J ends were trimmed by 4 bases and 9 bases, with 16 bases remaining between them. The CDR3 spells CASSSNGPGTPQHF. The CDR3 DNA follows: TGTGCCAGCAGCTCCAACGGACCCGGAACGCCCCAGCATTTT.

The J gene is TRBJ1-2, the V gene TRBV30; TRBD1 might be the D (5 bases). V was clipped by 5 bases and J by 3 bases, with 13 bases between them. The germline V gene has CDR1 GTSNPN and CDR2 SVGIG (reference sequence). This CDR3 has 13 residues. The CDR3 is CAWWNDSHYGYTF. In nucleotides, the CDR3 is TGTGCCTGGTGGAACGACAGCCACTATGGCTACACCTTC.

The sample holds many counts of this clonotype. This chain joins TRBV20-1 and TRBJ1-2; 10 positions agree with TRBD1. The junction had 9 bases not matched to a gene; V was cut back by 6 bases and J by 5 bases. The CDR3 contains 14 residues. Germline assignment: CDR1 DFQATT and CDR2 SNEGSKA (reference sequence). CDR3: CSAPNTDRGYGYTF. CDR3 DNA sequence: TGCAGTGCCCCCAACACGGACAGGGGGTATGGCTACACCTTC.

This clonotype was found a few times. The chain carries TRBV10-3 and TRBJ1-6; D uncertain. Germline V lookup: CDR1 ENHRY, CDR2 SYGVKD. The CDR3 length is 14 residues. V was cut by 2 bases and J by 7 bases, with 9 bases left in between. The CDR3 coding sequence is TGTGCCATCAGTGAGGGGTTCTACAATTCACCCCTCCACTTT. It is translated as CAISEGFYNSPLHF.

The rearrangement uses TRBV10-2 and TRBJ1-1; D remains unclear. V was clipped by 7 bases and J by 6 bases, with 12 bases between them. Germline V gene sequence: CDR1 WSHSY, CDR2 SAAADI. There are 12 residues in the CDR3. The CDR3 sequence: CASNDPGAEAFF. The CDR3 bases are TGCGCCAGCAACGACCCCGGTGCTGAAGCTTTCTTT.

This clonotype occurred many times. The rearrangement joins TRBV29-1 to TRBJ2-3; D might be TRBD1 or TRBD2, each matching 5 bases. Trimming shortened V by 6 bases and J by 7 bases, and 23 bases separated the two germline ends. Germline V gives CDR1 SQVTM, CDR2 ANQGSEA. The CDR3 is 15 residues long. CDR3 region: CSVTFGGRGSNTQYF. CDR3 sequence (DNA): TGCAGCGTGACTTTTGGGGGAAGGGGCAGTAATACGCAGTATTTT.

This clonotype was seen once. A much more abundant neighbour one base away suggests this may be a read error. The CDR3 spells CASSLELAGDRDTQYF. In nucleotides, the CDR3 is TGTGCCAGCAGCTTGGAACTAGCGGGCGATAGAGATACGCAGTATTTT. This sequence joins TRBV5-5 and TRBJ2-3, with 9 bases fitting TRBD2. The CDR3 is 16 residues long. Germline CDR1 is SGHKS and CDR2 is YYEKEE (reference sequence). Trimming took 0 bases from V and 5 from J; bases not matched to a gene: 7.